Listed here are 9 T cell receptor beta chains from one sample, sequenced in a study of blood T cell repertoires in COVID-19. Profiling relied on immunoSEQ multiplex PCR, and the TCRdb table lists in-frame clones only, not all of them. Among about 410,000 clones listed, roughly 88% were seen once. Sequenced material: PBMCs or T cells enriched from blood (not recorded which). The origin of the receptors is a man between 18 and 29 years old who had recovered from COVID-19.

The rearrangement links TRBV5-1 to TRBJ1-1, with D tentatively TRBD1 (5 bases). The V end lost 6 bases, the J end lost 0 bases, and 15 bases lay between the germline ends. The CDR3 has 15 amino acids. CDR1 and CDR2 (germline): SGHRS, YFSETQ. For the CDR3, the DNA is TGCGCCAGCATTCAGCGGCCGGGGGTGAACACTGAAGCTTTCTTT. Translation gives CASIQRPGVNTEAFF.

The genes are TRBV9 and TRBJ2-1, with TRBD1 as a possible D gene (5 bases). Germline V gene sequence: CDR1 SGDLS, CDR2 YYNGEE. V lost 3 bases and J 10 bases, leaving 17 bases between the germline ends. The CDR3 has 14 residues. CDR3 nucleotide sequence: TGTGCCAGCAGCGGATCTAGGGGTAATGACGAGCAGTTCTTC. Its translation: CASSGSRGNDEQFF.

In its sample, this clone was seen once. CDR3 sequence: CASSPMGQGDSPLHF. In DNA form, the CDR3 reads TGTGCCAGCAGTCCCATGGGACAGGGAGATTCACCCCTCCACTTT. This rearrangement joins TRBV6-2 or TRBV6-3 to TRBJ1-6; 9 bases are shared with TRBD1. There are 15 residues in the CDR3. Germline trimming cut 5 bases from V and 8 bases from J; bases unmatched to any gene: 7. The germline V gene encodes CDR1 MNHEY and CDR2 SVGEGT.

This chain's CDR3 is CASSLRTGGNEQYF. CDR3 DNA sequence: TGTGCCAGCAGCCTAAGGACAGGGGGAAACGAGCAGTACTTC. The rearrangement links TRBV13 to TRBJ2-7; 10 bases agree with TRBD1. Germline V CDR1 and CDR2: PRHDT, FYEKMQ (reference sequence). CDR3 length: 14 residues. With 5 bases clipped from V and 5 bases from J, the junction kept 6 bases outside the gene matches.

The CDR3 DNA follows: TGTGCCAGCAGAACCGGGACAGCCGCAGCCAAGGGCACCATATATTTT. Translated: CASRTGTAAAKGTIYF. The gene calls are TRBV5-8 and TRBJ1-3; 7 bases line up with TRBD1. V was pared by 5 bases and J by 9 bases, with 17 bases of the junction left unmatched. The germline CDR1 and CDR2 sequences are SGHTS and YDEGEE. The CDR3 contains 16 residues.

Here the CDR3 reads CASSLGLAGAVGTKNIQYF. The CDR3 coding sequence is TGTGCCAGCAGCCTTGGACTAGCGGGGGCCGTTGGAACCAAAAACATTCAGTACTTC. This sequence joins TRBV5-5 and TRBJ2-4; 13 positions match TRBD2. Trimming removed 4 bases from V and 2 bases from J; junction bases left unmatched: 12. In germline, CDR1 is SGHKS, CDR2 YYEKEE (reference sequence). The CDR3 consists of 19 residues.

Only a few counts were recorded for this clone. The chain recombines TRBV4-1 with TRBJ1-1; D is uncertain. The CDR3 consists of 15 residues. Germline V CDR1 and CDR2: MGHRA, YSYEKL. The V gene lost 0 bases and the J gene lost 5 bases, with 13 bases spanning the gap. The CDR3 sequence is CASSQDLRSGTEAFF. CDR3 nucleotide sequence: TGCGCCAGCAGCCAAGATCTGCGGAGTGGAACTGAAGCTTTCTTT.

J is TRBJ2-4 and V is TRBV6-7, with 10 bases fitting TRBD2. TRBV6-7 is an open reading frame, and its role is uncertain. With 6 bases clipped from V and 0 bases from J, the junction kept 5 bases outside the gene matches. There are 16 residues in the CDR3. CDR3 sequence reads: CASRAIAGGAKNIQYF. Here the CDR3 DNA reads TGTGCCAGCAGAGCCATAGCGGGGGGAGCCAAAAACATTCAGTACTTC.

This chain joins TRBV6-5 and TRBJ2-1, with 10 bases fitting TRBD2. V trimming: 5 bases; J trimming: 7 bases; junction bases outside the gene matches: 5. The CDR3 totals 14 residues. Germline-derived CDR1 and CDR2 are MNHEY and SVGAGI. The CDR3 nucleotides read TGTGCCAGCAGTCTAGCGGGAGTTAGTAATGAGCAGTTCTTC. This translates into CASSLAGVSNEQFF.